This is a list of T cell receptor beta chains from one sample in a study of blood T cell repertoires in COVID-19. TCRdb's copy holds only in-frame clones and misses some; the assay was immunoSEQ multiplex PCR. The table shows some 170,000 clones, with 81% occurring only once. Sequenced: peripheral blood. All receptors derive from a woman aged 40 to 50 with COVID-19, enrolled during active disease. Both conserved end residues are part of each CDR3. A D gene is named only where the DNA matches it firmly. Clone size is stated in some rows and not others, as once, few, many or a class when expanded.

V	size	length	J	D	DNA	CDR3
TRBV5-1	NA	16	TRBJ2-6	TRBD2	TGCGCCAGCAGAGCCCTTGCGGGAGCTGGGGCCAACGTCCTGACTTTC	CASRALAGAGANVLTF
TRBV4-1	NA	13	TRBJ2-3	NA	TGCGCCAGCAGCCAAGCGAGGGAAGATACGCAGTATTTT	CASSQAREDTQYF
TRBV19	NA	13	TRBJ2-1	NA	TGTGCCAGTAGTTCAGAACAGAACAATGAGCAGTTCTTC	CASSSEQNNEQFF
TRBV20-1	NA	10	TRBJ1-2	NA	TGCAGTGCCCAGGGACTGGGCTACACCTTC	CSAQGLGYTF
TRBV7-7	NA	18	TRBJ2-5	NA	TGTGCTAGCAGCCGGGCCCCTATTAGCGCGGTGTTCCAAGAGACCCAGTACTTC	CASSRAPISAVFQETQYF
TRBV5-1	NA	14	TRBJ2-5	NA	TGCGCCAGCAGCTTGCCCACTGGGGGGGAGACCCAGTACTTC	CASSLPTGGETQYF
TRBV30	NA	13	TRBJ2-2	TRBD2	TGTGCCTGGGTCGCTAGCGGGATCGGGGAGCTGTTTTTT	CAWVASGIGELFF
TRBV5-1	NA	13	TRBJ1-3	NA	TGCGCCAGCAGCTCGGGCTCTGGAAACACCATATATTTT	CASSSGSGNTIYF
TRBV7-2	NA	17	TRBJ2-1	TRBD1	TGTGCCAGCAGCTCCCTGCCGGGGACAGCTTTCTACAATGAGCAGTTCTTC	CASSSLPGTAFYNEQFF
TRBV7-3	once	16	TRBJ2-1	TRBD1	TGTGCCAGCAGTCGACTAGGACAGGGCTCGTACAATGAGCAGTTCTTC	CASSRLGQGSYNEQFF
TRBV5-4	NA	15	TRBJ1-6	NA	TGTGCCAGCACCAACAAAGGGGTGGGAAATTCACCCCTCCACTTT	CASTNKGVGNSPLHF
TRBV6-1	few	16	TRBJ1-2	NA	TGTGCCAGCAGTGAAGCGCGCCCTTCCCTAATTTCCAGCTACACCTTC	CASSEARPSLISSYTF
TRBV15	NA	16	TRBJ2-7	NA	TGTGCCACCAGCCGCACGGTCGGGGTCCCAGGTTACGAGCAGTACTTC	CATSRTVGVPGYEQYF
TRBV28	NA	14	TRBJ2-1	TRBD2	TGTGCCAGCAGTTCAGTAGCGGGAGGCAATGAGCAGTTCTTC	CASSSVAGGNEQFF
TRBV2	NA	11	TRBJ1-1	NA	TGTGCCAGCAGTGCGGGTTCTGAAGCTTTCTTT	CASSAGSEAFF
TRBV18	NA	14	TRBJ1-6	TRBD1	TGTGCCAGCTCACGACAGGGGCCCAATTCACCCCTCCACTTT	CASSRQGPNSPLHF
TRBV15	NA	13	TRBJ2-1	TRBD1	TGTGCCACCAGCAGGGTACAGGGGTTTGAGCAGTTCTTC	CATSRVQGFEQFF
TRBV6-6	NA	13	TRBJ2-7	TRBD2	TGTGCCAGCCGAGGGACTAGCTCCCCCGAGCAGTACTTC	CASRGTSSPEQYF
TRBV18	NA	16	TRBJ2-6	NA	TGTGCCAGCTCCCCAGGGTCAGGGACTGGGGCCAACGTCCTGACTTTC	CASSPGSGTGANVLTF
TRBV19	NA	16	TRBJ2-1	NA	TGTGCCAGTAGTATAGACCGGGACTCCCAGAAACCTGAGCAGTTCTTC	CASSIDRDSQKPEQFF
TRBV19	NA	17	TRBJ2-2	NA	TGTACCAGTAGTACCCCCCTCGGGGGTGCGAACACCGGGGAGCTGTTTTTT	CTSSTPLGGANTGELFF
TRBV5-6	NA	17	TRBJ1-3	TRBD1	TGTGCCAGCAGCGAAGCTCCGACAGGGCTATCTGGAAACACCATATATTTT	CASSEAPTGLSGNTIYF
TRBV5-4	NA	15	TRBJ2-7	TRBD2	TGTGCCAGCAGCCCCTCGAGCGGGAGGGCCTACGAGCAGTACTTC	CASSPSSGRAYEQYF
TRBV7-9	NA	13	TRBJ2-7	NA	TGTGCCAGCAGCCCAAAGGGGCCCTACGAGCAGTACTTC	CASSPKGPYEQYF
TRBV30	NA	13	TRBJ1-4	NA	TGTGCCTCCAGACAGGCCGCTAATGAAAAACTGTTTTTT	CASRQAANEKLFF
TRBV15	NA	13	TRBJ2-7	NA	TGTGCCACCAGCTCGGACACGTTCGGCGAGCAGTACTTC	CATSSDTFGEQYF
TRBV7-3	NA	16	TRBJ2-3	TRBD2	TGTGCCAGCAGCTTAAGCTGGCGGGGGGGCGCAGATACGCAGTATTTT	CASSLSWRGGADTQYF
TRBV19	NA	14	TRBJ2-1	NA	TGTGCCAGTAGTATAGGGGGAGGGGGCAATGAGCAGTTCTTC	CASSIGGGGNEQFF
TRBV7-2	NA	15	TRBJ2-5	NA	TGTGCCAGCAGCTTAGGTCCGGACTACCGGGAGACCCAGTACTTC	CASSLGPDYRETQYF
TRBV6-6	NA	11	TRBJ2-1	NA	TGTGCCAGCAGTTATAACAGTGAGCAGTTCTTC	CASSYNSEQFF
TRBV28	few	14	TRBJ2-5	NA	TGTGCCAGCAGTAGGGGACTCCGAGGGGAGACCCAGTACTTC	CASSRGLRGETQYF
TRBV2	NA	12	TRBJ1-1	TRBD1	TGTGCCAGCAGTGAGGGGACAGAAGAAGCTTTCTTT	CASSEGTEEAFF
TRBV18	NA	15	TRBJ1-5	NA	TGTGCCAGCGCACAACAGCCAGGTAGCAATCAGCCCCAGCATTTT	CASAQQPGSNQPQHF
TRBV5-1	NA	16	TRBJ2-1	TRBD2	TGCGCCAGCAGCTTGGGACCTAGCGGGAGGGCGGATGAGCAGTTCTTC	CASSLGPSGRADEQFF
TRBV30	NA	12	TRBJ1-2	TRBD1	TGTGCCTGGAGTGTACAGGGGCATGGCTACACCTTC	CAWSVQGHGYTF
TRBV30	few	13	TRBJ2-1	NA	TGTGCCCTGGGCGGGGTCCGCCGTAATGAGCAGTTCTTC	CALGGVRRNEQFF
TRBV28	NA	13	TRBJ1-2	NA	TGTGCCAGCACCCTCGTCGGTACTTATGGCTACACCTTC	CASTLVGTYGYTF
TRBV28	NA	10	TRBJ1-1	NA	TGTGCCAGCATAGGAGCTGAAGCTTTCTTT	CASIGAEAFF
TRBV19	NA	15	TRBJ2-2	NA	TGTGCCCGTAGTATGGGGCGGACGAACACCGGGGAGCTGTTTTTT	CARSMGRTNTGELFF
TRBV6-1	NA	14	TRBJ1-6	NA	TGTGCCAGCAGTGAAGCGCTTAGAAATTCACCCCTCCACTTT	CASSEALRNSPLHF
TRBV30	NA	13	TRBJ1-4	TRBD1	TGTGCCTGGAGCCGGGACAGAAATGAAAAACTGTTTTTT	CAWSRDRNEKLFF
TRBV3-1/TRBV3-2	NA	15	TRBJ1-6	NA	TGTGCCAGCAGCCAAATGGGAGGGAGCAGTTCACCCCTCCACTTT	CASSQMGGSSSPLHF
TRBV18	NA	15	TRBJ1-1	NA	TGTGCCAGCTCACCAGGGGCGGGGATGAACACTGAAGCTTTCTTT	CASSPGAGMNTEAFF